Each of the 19 T cell receptor beta chains below was sequenced from the same sample in a study of cytomegalovirus exposure and HLA in healthy donors. PCR used 60 Vbeta primers and 13 Jbeta primers. The repertoire was sequenced with immunoSEQ multiplex PCR; TCRdb's copy has only in-frame clones and lacks some. The sample contains some 200,000 clones, about 79% of which appear only once. The sequencing sample was made of PBMCs. These receptors all stem from a man in his late teens or twenties in good health and CMV-seronegative.

The rearrangement joins TRBV28 to TRBJ2-3; D gene unclear. The germline V and J ends were trimmed by 4 bases and 4 bases, with 9 bases remaining between them. The CDR3 is 13 residues long. In germline, CDR1 is MDHEN, CDR2 SYDVKM. CDR3 nucleotide sequence: TGTGCCAGCAGTTCCGGAGACGCAGATACGCAGTATTTT. It codes for CASSSGDADTQYF.

This clone has only a few counts. One end of the junction fails to match germline, which may point to a read error. V usage is TRBV7-9 and J usage is TRBJ2-7; D is unresolved. The CDR3 is made up of 14 amino acids. Per the germline V gene, CDR1 is SEHNR and CDR2 is FQNEAQ (reference sequence). Here the CDR3 DNA reads TGTTCCAGCAGCTTAGGGCCTAGCTCCTACGAGCAGTACTTC. Translation gives CSSSLGPSSYEQYF.

J is TRBJ2-7 and V is TRBV2; TRBD2 might be the D (5 bases). Germline V gene lookup returns CDR1 SNHLY and CDR2 FYNNEI. This CDR3 has 16 residues. Trimming shortened V by 1 base and J by 0 bases, and 13 bases separated the two germline ends. The chain's CDR3 is CASSEGMGVSSYEQYF. CDR3 nucleotide sequence: TGTGCCAGCAGTGAAGGTATGGGAGTATCCTCCTACGAGCAGTACTTC.

This clone has only a few counts. The rearrangement joins TRBV4-2 to TRBJ1-1, with 8 nucleotides matching TRBD1. The V segment lost 5 bases and the J segment 7 bases; nucleotides outside the gene matches: 12. The CDR3 sequence is 15 residues long. Germline V lookup: CDR1 LGHNA, CDR2 YNFKEQ. The CDR3 DNA follows: TGTGCCAGCAGCTCTTTGCTGGACAGGGAAATTGAAGCTTTCTTT. Protein product: CASSSLLDREIEAFF.

The V call is TRBV2, the J call TRBJ1-1; D unresolved. The germline CDR1 and CDR2 sequences are SNHLY and FYNNEI. There are 13 residues in the CDR3. V lost 2 bases and J 1 base, leaving 5 bases between the germline ends. The DNA for the CDR3 is TGTGCCAGCAGTGAACAGCGGAACACTGAAGCTTTCTTT. It encodes CASSEQRNTEAFF.

The chain uses TRBV7-6 and TRBJ2-7; D gene unclear. Germline CDR1 SGHVS, CDR2 FNYEAQ. The CDR3 is 12 amino acids. The ends were cut back, 5 bases at V and 6 bases at J, with 11 bases in the middle. The CDR3 region is CASSPVGPEQYF. For the CDR3, the DNA is TGTGCCAGCAGCCCTGTTGGGCCCGAGCAGTACTTC.

CDR3 protein: CASSSRTGEGYTF. The CDR3 DNA follows: TGTGCCAGCAGCTCAAGGACAGGGGAGGGCTACACCTTC. The chain joins TRBV7-3 to TRBJ1-2, with 9 bases identical to TRBD1. Germline values: CDR1 SGHTA, CDR2 FQGTGA. Germline trimming cut 4 bases from V and 8 bases from J; bases unmatched to any gene: 5. The CDR3 spans 13 residues.

This chain connects TRBV30 to TRBJ2-3; the match to TRBD2 covers 13 bases. The junction had 10 bases not matched to a gene; V was cut back by 4 bases and J by 3 bases. Germline loops: CDR1 GTSNPN, CDR2 SVGIG (reference sequence). The CDR3 is 17 residues long. This CDR3 is CAWTHTPGLAGTDTQYF. The CDR3 DNA reads as TGTGCCTGGACCCACACACCGGGACTAGCGGGGACAGATACGCAGTATTTT.

V usage is TRBV6-1 and J usage is TRBJ2-5, with 9 positions matching TRBD2. The CDR3 covers 14 residues. Germline V gene lookup returns CDR1 MNHNS and CDR2 SASEGT. Trimming took 7 bases from V and 2 from J; bases not matched to a gene: 5. CDR3 DNA: TGTGCCAGCACCAGCGGGGGGCCACAAGAGACCCAGTACTTC. Encoded protein: CASTSGGPQETQYF.

The V gene is TRBV27, the J gene TRBJ1-3; unclear D gene. The V and J ends lost 6 bases and 0 bases respectively, with 6 bases between them. This CDR3 spans 13 amino acids. Looked up from germline, CDR1 is MNHEY and CDR2 is SMNVEV (reference sequence). The DNA for the CDR3 is TGTGCCAGCAGACAAAACTCTGGAAACACCATATATTTT. It yields the protein CASRQNSGNTIYF.

In this sample, this clone turned up a few times. The chain employs TRBV4-2 and TRBJ2-2, with 8 nucleotides matching TRBD1. This CDR3 is 16 amino acids long. V lost 3 bases, J lost 5 bases, and 8 bases stayed unmatched. Germline V lookup: CDR1 LGHNA, CDR2 YNFKEQ. The CDR3 nucleotides are TGTGCCAGCAGCCAGGGGACCAGGGGGCGAACCGGGGAGCTGTTTTTT. Amino acid sequence: CASSQGTRGRTGELFF.

The chain couples TRBV30 to TRBJ1-3; D is unresolved. The CDR3 has 14 residues. CDR1 is GTSNPN, CDR2 SVGIG, per germline (reference sequence). V gave up 3 bases and J gave up 0 bases, with 9 bases separating them. The CDR3 reads CAWRARYSGNTIYF. The CDR3 DNA reads as TGTGCCTGGAGGGCCCGTTACTCTGGAAACACCATATATTTT.

This chain joins TRBV18 and TRBJ2-7, with D possibly TRBD2 on 5 matching bases. This CDR3 is 15 amino acids long. The V end was cut by 3 bases, the J end by 2 bases, with 14 bases between. Germline CDR1 KGHSH, CDR2 LQKENI. CDR3 residues: CASSPSLSGTYEQYF. DNA for the CDR3: TGTGCCAGCTCACCTTCTCTCAGCGGTACCTACGAGCAGTACTTC.

This chain joins TRBV5-1 and TRBJ1-5, with D perhaps TRBD1 (5 bases). This CDR3 is 16 amino acids long. V was clipped by 0 bases and J by 0 bases, with 10 bases between them. From germline, CDR1 is SGHRS and CDR2 YFSETQ. The chain's CDR3 is CASSLGSGDSNQPQHF. CDR3 bases: TGCGCCAGCAGCTTGGGTTCGGGGGATAGCAATCAGCCCCAGCATTTT.

This clone has only a few counts. The CDR3 coding sequence is TGTGCCAGCAGCCCCGCAGGGTCCTACGAGCAGTACTTC. This encodes CASSPAGSYEQYF. The J gene is TRBJ2-7, the V gene TRBV5-5; D perhaps matches TRBD1 (5 bases). The germline CDR1 and CDR2 sequences are SGHKS and YYEKEE (reference sequence). There are 13 residues in the CDR3. V lost 4 bases, J lost 1 base, and 9 bases lay in between. Using reference TRBV5-5 and TRBJ2-7 for the parts outside the CDR3, the full variable domain is DAGVTQSPTHLIKTRGQQVTLRCSPISGHKSVSWYQQVLGQGPQFIFQYYEKEERGRGNFPDRFSARQFPNYSSELNVNALLLGDSALYLCASSPAGSYEQYFGPGTRLTVT.

The chain uses TRBV2 and TRBJ2-5; 8 bases agree with TRBD1. The trim removed 6 bases at V and 11 bases at J, leaving 17 bases unmatched. The CDR3 has 15 residues. Germline V lookup: CDR1 SNHLY, CDR2 FYNNEI. CDR3 sequence: CASSLDRAGGAGQYF. The CDR3 region has the DNA TGTGCCAGCAGCTTGGACAGGGCAGGAGGGGCCGGGCAGTACTTC.

A single count supports this clone. This chain joins TRBV4-1 and TRBJ1-5; 7 nucleotides align to TRBD1. With V trimmed by 0 bases and J by 4 bases, 6 bases remained unmatched. Per germline, CDR1 MGHRA and CDR2 YSYEKL. This CDR3 contains 16 residues. The CDR3 sequence is CASSQDLTTGNQPQHF. The DNA for the CDR3 is TGCGCCAGCAGCCAAGACCTGACGACAGGGAATCAGCCCCAGCATTTT.

The chain has TRBV30 and TRBJ1-1, with 8 bases identical to TRBD1. The V and J ends lost 4 bases and 0 bases, in that order; junction bases with no gene match: 7. Germline values: CDR1 GTSNPN, CDR2 SVGIG (reference sequence). The length of the CDR3 is 15 residues. CDR3 nucleotides: TGTGCCTGGACCCGGACAGGGTCCATGAACACTGAAGCTTTCTTT. Its translation is CAWTRTGSMNTEAFF.

The chain has TRBV27 and TRBJ2-7; 9 bases are shared with TRBD1. After removal of 5 bases from V and 4 bases from J, the junction contained 6 bases not matched to a gene. This CDR3 has 14 amino acids. Germline CDR1 MNHEY, CDR2 SMNVEV (reference sequence). CDR3 sequence reads: CASSNPGTGYEQYF. DNA for the CDR3: TGTGCCAGCAGTAATCCCGGGACAGGGTACGAGCAGTACTTC.